Listed below are T cell receptor beta chains from one sample, sequenced in a study of blood T cell repertoires in COVID-19. The protocol was immunoSEQ multiplex PCR, while the TCRdb copy is restricted to in-frame clones and leaves out a portion. The table has 85,000 to 110,000 clones, 70% to 90% seen once. Source material: peripheral blood. The receptors were gathered from a human donor in a cohort sampled during active COVID-19. Each CDR3 is given without its conserved first and last residue. Each record gives: V gene, CDR3 protein.

TRBV18,ASSPGTGGLAEAF
TRBV18,ASSPPGGRDTQY
TRBV6-5,ASSRTESNQPQH
TRBV9,ASSVGVWGTSGGTGELF
TRBV7-9,ASSGTSGGAYNEQF
TRBV19,ASRMQAGQPQH
TRBV28,ASSLYRNNNEQF
TRBV5-5,ASEDRTYGYT
TRBV3-1/TRBV3-2,ASSLGQGRAF
TRBV5-6,ASSPSAGTEASPLH
TRBV5-1,ASSLGALNTEAF
TRBV27,ASRGANTGELF
TRBV18,ASSLGTIDEQY
TRBV7-8,ASSGPGKVNSNQPQH
TRBV7-3,ASSQVRGITEAF
TRBV5-1,ASSLGPSGGYEQY
TRBV29-1,SVTRMNTEAF
TRBV29-1,SVEPSGNTGELF
TRBV28,ASSLPGTASYEQY
TRBV7-3,ASSLGERGRQETQY
TRBV30,AWSRGRQGRTVADTQY
TRBV29-1,SVLQGGYGYT
TRBV23-1,ASSPPGTSGSPETQY
TRBV9,ASSPSTGLNTEAF
TRBV7-7,ASSLGKGQNYEQY
TRBV5-6,ASSSGTGLKMN
TRBV7-3,ASSLSGDRNEKLF
TRBV18,ASSPPGKPREKLF
TRBV2,ASSDVGQANYGYT
TRBV29-1,GNPVHEAF
TRBV6-5,ASSYSTGRVKAF
TRBV11-2,ASSFGNYNEQF
TRBV7-9,ASSLVEASNSPLH
TRBV28,ASKGLAGGMAQY
TRBV6-2/TRBV6-3,ASSSPYRGPGNTIY
TRBV7-6,ASSRIAGSYNEQF
TRBV28,ASSLISLRETQY
TRBV27,ASSLTGDQPQH
TRBV28,ASRYSGLDNEQF
TRBV11-2,ASSLDGRGNEKLF
TRBV4-2,ASSPWTSGVTDTQY
TRBV7-2,ASSITGGFYNEQF
TRBV7-9,ASSLPTGRNEKLF
TRBV6-2/TRBV6-3,ASSYFVRGVQETQY
TRBV9,ASSVGPGSYEQY
TRBV6-2/TRBV6-3,ASSRTGLNSPLH
TRBV6-5,ASMGGASTDTQY